Listed below are T cell receptor beta chains from one sample, sequenced in a study of siplizumab effects on memory and regulatory T cells. TCRdb's table, derived via immunoSEQ multiplex PCR, lists solely in-frame clones and lacks some. The sample holds roughly 9,600 clones; more than 35% are singletons and the top ten take approximately 9%. Their recognized antigens are unknown. Sample: CFSE-low (dividing) CD4+ T cells sorted from an allogeneic mixed lymphocyte reaction. The source is a human donor in good health; the cells came from an allogeneic mixed lymphocyte reaction. Each CDR3 is given with its conserved first and last residue. Fields, in order: clone size, V gene, D gene, J gene, CDR3 protein, CDR3 DNA. A D gene is named only where the DNA matches it firmly. Clone size, where shown, is once, few, many, or a class for clones that have expanded.

>-|TRBV5-1|TRBD2|TRBJ2-3
CASSSIAGSHDTQYF
TGCGCCAGCAGTTCAATAGCGGGATCCCACGATACGCAGTATTTT
>-|TRBV18|TRBD2|TRBJ2-3
CASSPPGGLTDTQYF
TGTGCCAGCTCACCACCGGGAGGGCTTACAGATACGCAGTATTTT
>-|TRBV28|-|TRBJ1-3
CASTLGGGLSGNTIYF
TGTGCCAGCACCCTTGGCGGGGGACTGTCTGGAAACACCATATATTTT
>-|TRBV6-9|-|TRBJ2-4
CASSSSRLAKNIQYF
TGTGCCAGCAGTTCTAGTCGGTTAGCCAAAAACATTCAGTACTTC
>few|TRBV6-5|-|TRBJ1-3
CASSRTASGNTIYF
TGTGCCAGCAGCCGGACGGCCTCTGGAAACACCATATATTTT
>-|TRBV12-5|-|TRBJ1-3
CASGLGDTLSGNTIYF
TGTGCTAGTGGTTTGGGGGACACACTCTCTGGAAACACCATATATTTT
>-|TRBV30|-|TRBJ2-5
CAWSVLGVYETQYF
TGTGCCTGGAGTGTACTGGGGGTGTATGAGACCCAGTACTTC
>-|TRBV2|-|TRBJ2-7
CASRTLGSYRAYVQYF
TGTGCCAGCAGGACCTTGGGGTCTTACAGAGCCTACGTGCAGTACTTC
>-|TRBV19|-|TRBJ2-7
CASSGGAGAYEQYF
TGTGCCAGTAGTGGTGGGGCGGGCGCCTACGAGCAGTACTTC
>few|TRBV7-9|-|TRBJ1-2
CASSLAVGTGGAGYTF
TGTGCCAGCAGCTTAGCCGTCGGAACCGGGGGGGCAGGCTACACCTTC
>-|TRBV5-4|-|TRBJ1-1
CASSLSATLNTEAFF
TGTGCCAGCAGCTTGTCTGCAACACTGAACACTGAAGCTTTCTTT
>medium-sized|TRBV11-3|TRBD1|TRBJ1-2
CASSKPGQGKGHGYTF
TGTGCCAGCAGCAAACCGGGACAGGGAAAGGGGCATGGCTACACCTTC
>-|TRBV7-9|-|TRBJ2-2
CASRASTGELFF
TGTGCCAGCAGAGCTAGCACCGGGGAGCTGTTTTTT
>few|TRBV5-4|-|TRBJ2-7
CASSQAGYEQYF
TGTGCCAGCAGCCAAGCCGGGTACGAGCAGTACTTC
>few|TRBV4-1|TRBD2|TRBJ2-2
CASSQRRIGGDTGELFF
TGCGCCAGCAGCCAAAGGCGAATCGGGGGGGACACCGGGGAGCTGTTTTTT
>-|TRBV19|TRBD2|TRBJ2-5
CATSPSGPWRETQYF
TGTGCCACCTCTCCTAGCGGTCCCTGGCGGGAGACCCAGTACTTC
>-|TRBV5-1|TRBD2|TRBJ2-3
CASSLGTSPHADTQYF
TGCGCCAGCAGCTTAGGGACTAGCCCGCACGCAGATACGCAGTATTTT
>-|TRBV4-2|TRBD2|TRBJ2-7
CASSPGTSGLHEQYF
TGTGCCAGCAGCCCCGGGACTAGCGGCCTCCACGAGCAGTACTTC
>medium-sized|TRBV7-9|-|TRBJ2-2
CASSLPPGGLFF
TGTGCCAGCAGCCTACCCCCTGGGGGGCTGTTTTTT
>-|TRBV7-9|TRBD2|TRBJ2-1
CASSITSRLAGVGEQFF
TGTGCCAGCAGCATAACCTCACGACTAGCGGGAGTAGGCGAGCAGTTCTTC
>-|TRBV6-4|-|TRBJ2-2
CASSDSGTGELFF
TGTGCCAGCAGTGACAGCGGCACCGGGGAGCTGTTTTTT
>medium-sized|TRBV19|-|TRBJ2-7
CASSISGSYEQYF
TGTGCCAGTAGTATTAGCGGTTCCTACGAGCAGTACTTC
>medium-sized|TRBV7-2|-|TRBJ1-1
CASSLAGPTEAFF
TGTGCCAGCAGCTTAGCCGGGCCCACTGAAGCTTTCTTT
>few|TRBV11-3|-|TRBJ2-7
CASSLIRGGEQYF
TGTGCCAGCAGCTTAATCAGGGGTGGCGAGCAGTACTTC
>-|TRBV9|-|TRBJ2-2
CASSVVVSLGELFF
TGTGCCAGCAGCGTAGTAGTTAGCCTCGGGGAGCTGTTTTTT
>-|TRBV10-3|-|TRBJ2-7
CAISESRLTPYEQYF
TGTGCCATCAGTGAGTCCCGACTGACCCCCTACGAGCAGTACTTC
>-|TRBV18|-|TRBJ1-5
CASSPNRARQPQHF
TGTGCCAGCTCACCAAACAGGGCGCGACAGCCCCAGCATTTT
>few|TRBV18|-|TRBJ2-3
CASSSPDTQYF
TGTGCCAGCTCAAGCCCAGATACGCAGTATTTT
>few|TRBV7-9|-|TRBJ2-7
CAGVPISSSYEQYF
TGTGCCGGGGTTCCCATTTCGAGCTCCTACGAGCAGTACTTC
>medium-sized|TRBV7-3|TRBD1|TRBJ2-2
CASSETGVGELFF
TGTGCCAGCAGCGAGACAGGGGTCGGGGAGCTGTTTTTT